The clone carrying this TCR beta chain was seen a handful of times. This CDR3 has 19 residues. CDR1 is LGHDT, CDR2 YNNKEL, per germline (reference sequence). Trimming took off 5 bases at V and 7 bases at J, with 29 bases between the two ends. The data derive from a study of blood T cell repertoires in COVID-19. About the study: The samples span acute and convalescent COVID-19 from the United States, Italy and Spain. Nucleic acid was either cDNA or gDNA, and it came from T cells, B-cell-depleted T cells, or PBMCs.

In the study's own analysis: Reference gene primer amplification yielded estimated nucleated cell counts. Clones were read by immunoSEQ multiplex PCR, and TCRdb kept only the in-frame ones, dropping some. The V and J calls and clone size were taken over from that table, and D and trimming were inferred from the DNA. The sample includes 200,000 or so clones, about nine tenths of them seen just once. The chain carries TRBV3-1 (or the pseudogene TRBV3-2) and TRBJ2-2; D is possibly TRBD1 (6 bases). What was sequenced was peripheral blood. This clonotype originated in a woman aged 55 to 70 with acute or convalescent COVID-19. The CDR3 nucleotides are TGTGCCAGCAGCAAGACCCGGGACACTGCCAGACCTTCGGGCGGGGAGCTGTTTTTT. Residues: CASSKTRDTARPSGGELFF.